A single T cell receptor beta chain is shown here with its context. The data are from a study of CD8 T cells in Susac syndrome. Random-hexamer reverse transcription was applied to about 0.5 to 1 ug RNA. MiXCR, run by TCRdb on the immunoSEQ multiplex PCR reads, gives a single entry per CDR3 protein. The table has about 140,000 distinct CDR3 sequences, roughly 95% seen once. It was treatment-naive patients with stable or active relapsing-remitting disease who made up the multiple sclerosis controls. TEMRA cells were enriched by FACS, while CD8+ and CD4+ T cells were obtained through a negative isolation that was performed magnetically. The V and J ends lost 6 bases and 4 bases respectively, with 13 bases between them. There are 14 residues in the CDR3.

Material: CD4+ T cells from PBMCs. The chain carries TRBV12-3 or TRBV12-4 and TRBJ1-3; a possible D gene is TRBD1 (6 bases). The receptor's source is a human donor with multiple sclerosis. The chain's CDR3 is CASRRTDQGNTIYF. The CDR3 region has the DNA TGTGCCAGCAGGAGGACAGACCAAGGAAACACCATATATTTT.